This record concerns one T cell receptor beta chain sequence. As yet, its antigen is unknown. This entry is derived from a study of T cell repertoires in cytomegalovirus infection. Whole-study context: It can be stated that public TCR beta signatures indicated CMV infection as well as a matching HLA type. Overall study results and limits: The cumulative frequency of public TCR beta families distinguished individuals who carried CMV together with the relevant HLA. CMV-specific HLA-C-restricted TCR beta clonotypes dominated the ex vivo response.

V was clipped by 3 bases and J by 6 bases; unmatched bases: 5. The CDR3 consists of 14 residues. CDR1 and CDR2 from the germline V gene are MNHEY and SMNVEV (reference sequence). TCRdb independently ran MiXCR on the reads; one entry per CDR3 protein. The sample contains about 770,000 distinct CDR3 sequences, 25% to 35% of which appear only once. The sequence was collected from a human donor in good health (CMV status not recorded). Some clones in this sample may be carry-over from other donors' samples. Here the sequenced sample was cultured CD8+ T cells from PBMCs, taken from culture after CMV antigen stimulation. This sequence joins TRBV27 and TRBJ1-2; TRBD1 aligns across 9 bases. The CDR3 here is CASSFLGQGNGYTF. CDR3 coding DNA: TGTGCCAGCAGTTTCCTCGGACAGGGGAATGGCTACACCTTC.